The entry below describes one T cell receptor (beta chain). Its cognate antigen is unknown. This record comes from a study of T cell repertoires in cytomegalovirus infection. Across the study: Researchers turned to recently identified HLA-C-restricted CMV epitopes as well as well-studied HLA-B-restricted ones. Public TCR beta signatures marked donors with CMV infection and the matching HLA. General study results and limits: Of the TCR beta families, the public ones yielded a cumulative frequency that identified carriers of CMV plus the relevant HLA. What dominated the ex vivo response were HLA-C-restricted CMV-specific TCR beta clonotypes.

MiXCR, run by TCRdb on the reads, gives a single entry per CDR3 protein. Here the sample spans about 83,000 distinct CDR3 sequences, roughly half being singletons. The CDR3 covers 21 residues. Trimming removed 7 bases from V and 4 bases from J, with 34 bases in between. Germline loops: CDR1 SGHVS, CDR2 FNYEAQ. This clonotype originated in a human donor in good health (CMV status not recorded). Some clones in this sample may be carry-over from other donors' samples. This specimen consisted of CD8+ T cells from cultured PBMCs, obtained from culture after CMV antigen stimulation. The rearrangement joins TRBV7-6 to TRBJ2-2, with a weak D call TRBD1 (7 bases). CDR3 loop: CASITLQGEEGAGQGTGELFF. The CDR3 nucleotides are TGTGCCAGCATCACACTTCAGGGGGAAGAAGGTGCGGGGCAAGGCACCGGGGAGCTGTTTTTT.